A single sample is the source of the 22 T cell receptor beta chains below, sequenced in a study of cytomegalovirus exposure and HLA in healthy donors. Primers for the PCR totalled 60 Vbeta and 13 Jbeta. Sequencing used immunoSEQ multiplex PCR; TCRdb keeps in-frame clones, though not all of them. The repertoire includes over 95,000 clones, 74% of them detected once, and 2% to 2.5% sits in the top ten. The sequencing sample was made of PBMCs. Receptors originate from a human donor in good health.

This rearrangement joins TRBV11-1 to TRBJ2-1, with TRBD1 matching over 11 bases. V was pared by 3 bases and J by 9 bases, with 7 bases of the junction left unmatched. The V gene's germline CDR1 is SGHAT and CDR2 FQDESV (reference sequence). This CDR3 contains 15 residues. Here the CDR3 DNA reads TGTGCCAGCAGCTTTATTCTGGGACAGGGGGGTGAGCAGTTCTTC. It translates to CASSFILGQGGEQFF.

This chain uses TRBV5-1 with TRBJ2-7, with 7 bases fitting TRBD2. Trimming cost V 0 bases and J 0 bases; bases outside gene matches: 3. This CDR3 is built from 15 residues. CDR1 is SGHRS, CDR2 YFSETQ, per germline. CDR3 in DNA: TGCGCCAGCAGCTTGGCAAGCGGGAACTCCTACGAGCAGTACTTC. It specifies CASSLASGNSYEQYF.

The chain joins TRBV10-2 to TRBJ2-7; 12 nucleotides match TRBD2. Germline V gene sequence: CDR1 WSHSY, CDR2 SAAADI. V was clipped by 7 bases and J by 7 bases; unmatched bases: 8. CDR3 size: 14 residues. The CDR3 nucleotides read TGCGCCAGCACGACTAGCGGGAGTTCGTATGAGCAGTACTTC. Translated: CASTTSGSSYEQYF.

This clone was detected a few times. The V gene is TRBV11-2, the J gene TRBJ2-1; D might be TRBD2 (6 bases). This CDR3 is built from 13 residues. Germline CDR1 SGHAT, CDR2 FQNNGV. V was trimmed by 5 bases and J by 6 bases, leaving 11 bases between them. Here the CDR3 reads CASSLGGINEQFF. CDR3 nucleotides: TGTGCCAGCAGCCTCGGGGGAATCAATGAGCAGTTCTTC.

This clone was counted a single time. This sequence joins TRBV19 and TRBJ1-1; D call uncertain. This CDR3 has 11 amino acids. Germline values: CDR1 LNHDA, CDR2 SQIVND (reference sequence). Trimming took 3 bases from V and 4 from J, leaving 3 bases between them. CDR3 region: CASSMSTEAFF. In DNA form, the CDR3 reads TGTGCCAGTAGTATGAGCACTGAAGCTTTCTTT.

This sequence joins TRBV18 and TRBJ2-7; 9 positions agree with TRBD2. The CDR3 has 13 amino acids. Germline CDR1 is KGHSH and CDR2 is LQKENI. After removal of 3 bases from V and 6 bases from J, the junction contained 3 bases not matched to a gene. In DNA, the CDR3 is TGTGCCAGCTCACCTACTAGCGGGCTCGAGCAGTACTTC. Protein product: CASSPTSGLEQYF.

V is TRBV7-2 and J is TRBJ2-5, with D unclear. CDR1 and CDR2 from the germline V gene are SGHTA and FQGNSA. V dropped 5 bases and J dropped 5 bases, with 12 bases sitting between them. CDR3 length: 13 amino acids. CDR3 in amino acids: CASSPSYGETQYF. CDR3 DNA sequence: TGTGCCAGCAGCCCCAGTTACGGGGAGACCCAGTACTTC.

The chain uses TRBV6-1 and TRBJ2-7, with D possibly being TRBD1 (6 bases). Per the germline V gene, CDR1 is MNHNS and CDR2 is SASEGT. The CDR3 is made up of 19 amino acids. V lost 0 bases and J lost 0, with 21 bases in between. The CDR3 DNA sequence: TGTGCCAGCAGTGAAGCGAGGTATCCTGTGGGGGCGGGCTCCTACGAGCAGTACTTC. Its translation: CASSEARYPVGAGSYEQYF.

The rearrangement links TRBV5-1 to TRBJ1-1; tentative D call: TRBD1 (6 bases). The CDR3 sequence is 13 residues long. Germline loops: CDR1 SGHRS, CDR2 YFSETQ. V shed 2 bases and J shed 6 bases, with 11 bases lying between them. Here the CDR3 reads CASSFAGDAEAFF. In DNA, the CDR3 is TGCGCCAGCAGCTTTGCAGGGGACGCTGAAGCTTTCTTT.

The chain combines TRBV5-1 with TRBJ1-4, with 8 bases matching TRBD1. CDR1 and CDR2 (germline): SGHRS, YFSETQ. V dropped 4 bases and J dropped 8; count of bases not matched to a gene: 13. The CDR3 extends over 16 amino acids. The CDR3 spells CASSKDIRDRFEKLFF. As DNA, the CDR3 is TGCGCCAGCAGCAAGGATATCCGGGACAGGTTCGAAAAACTGTTTTTT. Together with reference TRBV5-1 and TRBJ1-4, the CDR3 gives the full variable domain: KAGVTQTPRYLIKTRGQQVTLSCSPISGHRSVSWYQQTPGQGLQFLFEYFSETQRNKGNFPGRFSGRQFSNSRSEMNVSTLELGDSALYLCASSKDIRDRFEKLFFGSGTQLSVL.

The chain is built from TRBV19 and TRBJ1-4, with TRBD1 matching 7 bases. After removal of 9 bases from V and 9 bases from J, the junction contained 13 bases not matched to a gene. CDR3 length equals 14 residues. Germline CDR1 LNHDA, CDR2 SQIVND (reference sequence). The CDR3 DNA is TGTGCCAGCTCGATGGGACAGACCATGAAAAAACTGTTTTTT. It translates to CASSMGQTMKKLFF.

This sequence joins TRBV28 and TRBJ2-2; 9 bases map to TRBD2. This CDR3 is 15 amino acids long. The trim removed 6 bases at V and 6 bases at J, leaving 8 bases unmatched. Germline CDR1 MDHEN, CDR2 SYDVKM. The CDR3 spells CASRRSSGGPGELFF. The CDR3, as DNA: TGTGCCAGCAGGCGAAGTAGCGGGGGACCCGGGGAGCTGTTTTTT. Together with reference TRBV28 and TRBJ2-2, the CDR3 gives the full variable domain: DVKVTQSSRYLVKRTGEKVFLECVQDMDHENMFWYRQDPGLGLRLIYFSYDVKMKEKGDIPEGYSVSREKKERFSLILESASTNQTSMYLCASRRSSGGPGELFFGEGSRLTVL.

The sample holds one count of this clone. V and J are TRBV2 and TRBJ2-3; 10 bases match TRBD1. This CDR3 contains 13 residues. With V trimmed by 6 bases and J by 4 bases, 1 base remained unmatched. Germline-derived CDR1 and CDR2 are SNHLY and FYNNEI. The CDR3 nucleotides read TGTGCCAGCAGCGGACAGGGGGCAGATACGCAGTATTTT. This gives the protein CASSGQGADTQYF.

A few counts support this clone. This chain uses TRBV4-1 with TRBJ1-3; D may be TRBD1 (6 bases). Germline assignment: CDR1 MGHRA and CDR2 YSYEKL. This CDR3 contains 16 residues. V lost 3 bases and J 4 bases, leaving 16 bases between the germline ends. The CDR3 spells CASSHLTGSGGNTIYF. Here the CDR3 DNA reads TGCGCCAGCAGCCATCTCACAGGGTCGGGCGGAAACACCATATATTTT.

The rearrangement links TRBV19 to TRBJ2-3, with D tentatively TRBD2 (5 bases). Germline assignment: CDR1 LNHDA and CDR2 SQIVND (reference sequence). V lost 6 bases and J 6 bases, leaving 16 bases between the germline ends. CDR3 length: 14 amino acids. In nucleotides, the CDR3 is TGTGCCAGTAGGGACTCTGCCCCTTCGGATACGCAGTATTTT. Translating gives CASRDSAPSDTQYF. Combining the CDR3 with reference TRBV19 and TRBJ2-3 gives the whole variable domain DGGITQSPKYLFRKEGQNVTLSCEQNLNHDAMYWYRQDPGQGLRLIYYSQIVNDFQKGDIAEGYSVSREKKESFPLTVTSAQKNPTAFYLCASRDSAPSDTQYFGPGTRLTVL.

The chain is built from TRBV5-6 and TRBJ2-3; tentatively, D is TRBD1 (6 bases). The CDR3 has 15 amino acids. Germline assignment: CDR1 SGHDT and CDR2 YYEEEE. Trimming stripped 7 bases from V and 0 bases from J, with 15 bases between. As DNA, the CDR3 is TGTGCCAGCCGTGAGGCAGGGGCTAGCACAGATACGCAGTATTTT. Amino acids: CASREAGASTDTQYF.

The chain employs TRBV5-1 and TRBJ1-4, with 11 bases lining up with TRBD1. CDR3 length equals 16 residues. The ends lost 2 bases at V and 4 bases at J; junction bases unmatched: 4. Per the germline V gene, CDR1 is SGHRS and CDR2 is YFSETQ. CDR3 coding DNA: TGCGCCAGCAGCTTCGGACAGGGGGCAATTAATGAAAAACTGTTTTTT. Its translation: CASSFGQGAINEKLFF.

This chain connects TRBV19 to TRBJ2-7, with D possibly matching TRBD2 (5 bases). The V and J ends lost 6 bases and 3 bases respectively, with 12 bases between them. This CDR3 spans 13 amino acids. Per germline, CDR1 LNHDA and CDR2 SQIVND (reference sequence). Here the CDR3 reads CASSFPGVYEQYF. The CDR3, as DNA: TGTGCCAGTAGCTTCCCCGGGGTCTACGAGCAGTACTTC. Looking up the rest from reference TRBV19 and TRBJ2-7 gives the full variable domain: DGGITQSPKYLFRKEGQNVTLSCEQNLNHDAMYWYRQDPGQGLRLIYYSQIVNDFQKGDIAEGYSVSREKKESFPLTVTSAQKNPTAFYLCASSFPGVYEQYFGPGTRLTVT.

The CDR3 coding sequence is TGTGCCAGCAGTTTGGACAGGGGGCAGTACGAGCAGTACTTC. Encoded protein: CASSLDRGQYEQYF. This sequence joins TRBV28 and TRBJ2-7, with 11 bases lining up with TRBD1. This CDR3 has 14 amino acids. Germline assignment: CDR1 MDHEN and CDR2 SYDVKM. Germline trimming cut 3 bases from V and 4 bases from J; bases unmatched to any gene: 2.

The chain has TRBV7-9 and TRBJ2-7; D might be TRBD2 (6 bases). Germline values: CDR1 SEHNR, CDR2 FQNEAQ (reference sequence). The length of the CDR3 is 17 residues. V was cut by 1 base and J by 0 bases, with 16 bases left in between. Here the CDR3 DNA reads TGTGCCAGCAGCTTAGAACTGGGTCGGGGGAGCTCCTACGAGCAGTACTTC. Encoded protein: CASSLELGRGSSYEQYF.

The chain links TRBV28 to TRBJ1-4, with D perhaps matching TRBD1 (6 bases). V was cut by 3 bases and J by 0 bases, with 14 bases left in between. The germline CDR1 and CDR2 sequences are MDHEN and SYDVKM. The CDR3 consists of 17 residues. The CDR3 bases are TGTGCCAGCAGTTTTGGGGGAGACAGGTCAACTAATGAAAAACTGTTTTTT. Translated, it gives CASSFGGDRSTNEKLFF.

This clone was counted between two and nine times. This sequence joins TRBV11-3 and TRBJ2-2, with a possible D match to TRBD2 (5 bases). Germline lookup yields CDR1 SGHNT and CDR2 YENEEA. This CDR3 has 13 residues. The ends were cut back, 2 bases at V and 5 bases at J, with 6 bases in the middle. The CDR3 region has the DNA TGTGCCAGCAGCTTAAGAGGGACCGGGGAGCTGTTTTTT. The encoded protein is CASSLRGTGELFF.